The entry below gives a single TCR beta chain sequence along with its context. The sample originates from a study of blood T cell repertoires in COVID-19. TCRdb's table, derived via immunoSEQ multiplex PCR, lists solely in-frame clones and lacks some. The data hold around 250,000 clones, with about nine tenths observed a single time. The germline CDR1 and CDR2 sequences are LNHDA and SQIVND (reference sequence). Trimming took 0 bases from V and 6 from J; bases not matched to a gene: 3. This CDR3 comprises 15 residues. This rearrangement joins TRBV19 to TRBJ1-5, with 9 positions matching TRBD1. The sample taken for sequencing was PBMCs or T cells enriched from blood (not recorded which). The sequence was obtained from a young man who had recovered from COVID-19. As DNA, the CDR3 is TGTGCCAGTAGTATAGAGGGACAGGGAGGTCAGCCCCAGCATTTT. Translation gives CASSIEGQGGQPQHF. Together with reference TRBV19 and TRBJ1-5, the CDR3 gives the full variable domain: DGGITQSPKYLFRKEGQNVTLSCEQNLNHDAMYWYRQDPGQGLRLIYYSQIVNDFQKGDIAEGYSVSREKKESFPLTVTSAQKNPTAFYLCASSIEGQGGQPQHFGDGTRLSIL.